This T cell receptor (beta chain) derives from a study of T cell responses to AZD1222 COVID-19 vaccine. V lost 8 bases and J lost 0; bases outside the gene matches: 9. CDR1 is MNHEY and CDR2 is SVGEGT in the germline V gene. The CDR3 consists of 15 residues. The repertoire was sequenced with immunoSEQ multiplex PCR; TCRdb's copy has only in-frame clones and lacks some. The sample records roughly 150,000 clones, over 75% being singletons. This receptor was identified in an adult in good health. The rearrangement uses TRBV6-2 or TRBV6-3 and TRBJ1-2; 7 bases are shared with TRBD1. The source was peripheral blood, collected on day 0 of AZD1222 vaccination. The CDR3 sequence is CASGSPGTANYGYTF. The CDR3 DNA follows: TGTGCCAGCGGTTCTCCAGGGACAGCTAACTATGGCTACACCTTC.